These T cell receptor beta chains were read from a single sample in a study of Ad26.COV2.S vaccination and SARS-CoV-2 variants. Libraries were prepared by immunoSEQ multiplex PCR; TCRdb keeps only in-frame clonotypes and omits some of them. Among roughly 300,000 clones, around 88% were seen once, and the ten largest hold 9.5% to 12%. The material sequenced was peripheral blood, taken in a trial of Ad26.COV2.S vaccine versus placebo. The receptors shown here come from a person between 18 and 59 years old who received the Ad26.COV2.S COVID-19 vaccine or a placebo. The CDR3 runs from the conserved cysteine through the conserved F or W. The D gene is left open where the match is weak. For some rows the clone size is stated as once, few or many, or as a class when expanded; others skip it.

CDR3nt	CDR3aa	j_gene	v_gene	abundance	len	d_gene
TGTGCCAGCAGTCGGACAGGGTCCAGCACTGAAGCTTTCTTT	CASSRTGSSTEAFF	TRBJ1-1	TRBV6-5	NA	14	TRBD1
TGTGCCAGCAGCGGTACTAGCACAGATACGCAGTATTTT	CASSGTSTDTQYF	TRBJ2-3	TRBV9	NA	13	NA
TGTGCCAGCAGAACATGGACTAGCGGTTTTGATGAGCAGTTCTTC	CASRTWTSGFDEQFF	TRBJ2-1	TRBV28	NA	15	TRBD2
TGTGCCAGCAGCTTTTCAGTTTTAGGGAACACTGAAGCTTTCTTT	CASSFSVLGNTEAFF	TRBJ1-1	TRBV11-2	NA	15	NA
TGTGCCAGCAGCTTAGGGGGGCCCGGGGCCGGAAACACCATATATTTT	CASSLGGPGAGNTIYF	TRBJ1-3	TRBV11-3	NA	16	NA
TGTGCCAGCAGCCGGGACAGGGGGCCTTCACCCCTCCACTTT	CASSRDRGPSPLHF	TRBJ1-6	TRBV5-4	few	14	TRBD1
TGTGCCAGCAGTATCGAGACAGGGTACGACTACGAGCAGTACTTC	CASSIETGYDYEQYF	TRBJ2-7	TRBV28	NA	15	TRBD1
TGTGCCAGCAGTGCAGGGAATTCACCCCTCCACTTT	CASSAGNSPLHF	TRBJ1-6	TRBV2	NA	12	NA
TGTGCCAGCAGCCCCACGACGGGGGAGCTGTTTTTT	CASSPTTGELFF	TRBJ2-2	TRBV14	NA	12	NA
TGTGCCAGCAGCGTGGCGGGGGCAGGCTATGGCTACACCTTC	CASSVAGAGYGYTF	TRBJ1-2	TRBV5-8	NA	14	NA
TGTGCCAGCAGCTCCAGGGGGCGGGGTGAAAAACTGTTTTTT	CASSSRGRGEKLFF	TRBJ1-4	TRBV13	NA	14	TRBD1
TGTGCCAACCTATTGGGTAGGGCCTACAATGAGCAGTTCTTC	CANLLGRAYNEQFF	TRBJ2-1	TRBV28	once	14	NA
TGTGCCAGCAGCCCAGGGTACTCTGGGGCCAACGTCCTGACTTTC	CASSPGYSGANVLTF	TRBJ2-6	TRBV11-2	many	15	NA
TGTGCCAGTAGTTACCCCGGGACGAACACTGAAGCTTTCTTT	CASSYPGTNTEAFF	TRBJ1-1	TRBV19	NA	14	NA
TGCAGCGTTTCGACAGGGACCCCATCTCGGGCCAACGTCCTGACTTTC	CSVSTGTPSRANVLTF	TRBJ2-6	TRBV29-1	NA	16	TRBD1
TGTGCCAGCAGCAGTCCCCGGGGTCGGTACGAGCAGTACTTC	CASSSPRGRYEQYF	TRBJ2-7	TRBV7-9	NA	14	NA
TGTGCCAGTAGTCCTAGGGACAGGGGGAACACTGAAGCTTTCTTT	CASSPRDRGNTEAFF	TRBJ1-1	TRBV19	NA	15	TRBD1
TGTGCCAGCAGGTCCACTAACTATGGCTACACCTTC	CASRSTNYGYTF	TRBJ1-2	TRBV12-3/TRBV12-4	NA	12	NA
TGTGCCTGGAGTGTAGGGCACAGCTCTAATGAAAAACTGTTTTTT	CAWSVGHSSNEKLFF	TRBJ1-4	TRBV30	NA	15	NA
TGTGCCAGCAGTTTAACTAACTATGGCTACACCTTC	CASSLTNYGYTF	TRBJ1-2	TRBV28	NA	12	NA
TGCGCCAGCAGCCAAGAAGGGGGCAGGGGTTTTGGCTACACCTTC	CASSQEGGRGFGYTF	TRBJ1-2	TRBV4-1	many	15	TRBD1
TGTGCCAGCAGCCGGCCGGGGGTGTCAGATACGCAGTATTTT	CASSRPGVSDTQYF	TRBJ2-3	TRBV7-3	NA	14	NA
TGTGCCAGCAGCCTATCGATGGGTAAAAATGAGCAGTTCTTC	CASSLSMGKNEQFF	TRBJ2-1	TRBV5-8	NA	14	NA
TGTGCCACCAGTGAGGGGACAGTCACAACCAAAAACATTCAGTACTTC	CATSEGTVTTKNIQYF	TRBJ2-4	TRBV24-1	once	16	TRBD1
TGTGCCAGTAGTATAGCCGGGACTAGCGGGACTTACAATGAGCAGTTCTTC	CASSIAGTSGTYNEQFF	TRBJ2-1	TRBV19	few	17	TRBD2
TGTGCCAGCGGGAGGGCGGTCACCTACGAGCAGTACTTC	CASGRAVTYEQYF	TRBJ2-7	TRBV27	NA	13	TRBD2
TGCAGCGTTGAAGAGACAGGGGAAAGCTCCTACGAGCAGTACTTC	CSVEETGESSYEQYF	TRBJ2-7	TRBV29-1	few	15	TRBD1
TGCGCCAGCAGCCAATTAGCCGGGTCAGGGGCCGGGGAGCTGTTTTTT	CASSQLAGSGAGELFF	TRBJ2-2	TRBV4-3	NA	16	NA
TGCAGCGTGCCAGGGACGAGGAGGGAGCAGCCCCAGCATTTT	CSVPGTRREQPQHF	TRBJ1-5	TRBV29-1	NA	14	NA
TGTGCCAGTAGCCGCCGTCGAGGACTAGCGGACCAAGAGACCCAGTACTTC	CASSRRRGLADQETQYF	TRBJ2-5	TRBV19	NA	17	TRBD2
TGTGCCAGCAGCTCACGGACGATTTCCAGCTCCTACAATGAGCAGTTCTTC	CASSSRTISSSYNEQFF	TRBJ2-1	TRBV7-2	NA	17	NA
TGTGCCAGCAGCCCCTCGGGGACACAGGGGGGGGCGGCTGAAGCTTTCTTT	CASSPSGTQGGAAEAFF	TRBJ1-1	TRBV7-3	NA	17	TRBD1
TGTGCCAGTAGTATAGGGGCAGGTACCCTAAACAATGAGCAGTTCTTC	CASSIGAGTLNNEQFF	TRBJ2-1	TRBV19	NA	16	NA
TGTGCCAGCTTACCCGGGACAGGGGGCTATGAGCAGTTCTTC	CASLPGTGGYEQFF	TRBJ2-1	TRBV18	NA	14	TRBD1
TGTGCCAGCAGTTACTGGGACAAGAACACCGGGGAGCTGTTTTTT	CASSYWDKNTGELFF	TRBJ2-2	TRBV6-6	NA	15	NA
TGTGCCAGCAGCCCTCTACCAAGAGGGAGCACAGATACGCAGTATTTT	CASSPLPRGSTDTQYF	TRBJ2-3	TRBV7-2	NA	16	NA
TGTGCCAGTAGTATTCTGTGGGACAGTTACAATGAGCAGTTCTTC	CASSILWDSYNEQFF	TRBJ2-1	TRBV19	NA	15	TRBD1
TGTGCCAGTAGTATTGCGGGGGGCTACGAGCAGTACTTC	CASSIAGGYEQYF	TRBJ2-7	TRBV19	NA	13	TRBD2
TGTGCCAGCAGTTTATCGACAGGGTACACCGGGGAGCTGTTTTTT	CASSLSTGYTGELFF	TRBJ2-2	TRBV27	NA	15	TRBD1
TGTGCCAGCAGCGTCGGGACAGGGGCCTACGAGCAGTACTTC	CASSVGTGAYEQYF	TRBJ2-7	TRBV9	NA	14	TRBD1